This TCR beta chain was observed in a study of blood T cell repertoires in COVID-19. Assay used: immunoSEQ multiplex PCR; TCRdb lists only in-frame clones, some missing. The top ten hold around 12% of the sample, which has hundreds of thousands of clones, around 86% seen once. This clone has a handful of counts. The germline gives CDR1 MRHNA, CDR2 SNTAGT. The junction had 8 bases not matched to a gene; V was cut back by 2 bases and J by 7 bases. The CDR3 is made up of 16 amino acids. V is TRBV6-4 and J is TRBJ2-1, with 10 nucleotides matching TRBD1. The TCR comes from a woman aged 55-69 years with active or convalescent COVID-19. Sequencing was done on a sample of peripheral blood. The CDR3 bases are TGTGCCAGCAGTGACCACGAGGGACAGGGGTGGAATGAGCAGTTCTTC. It encodes CASSDHEGQGWNEQFF.